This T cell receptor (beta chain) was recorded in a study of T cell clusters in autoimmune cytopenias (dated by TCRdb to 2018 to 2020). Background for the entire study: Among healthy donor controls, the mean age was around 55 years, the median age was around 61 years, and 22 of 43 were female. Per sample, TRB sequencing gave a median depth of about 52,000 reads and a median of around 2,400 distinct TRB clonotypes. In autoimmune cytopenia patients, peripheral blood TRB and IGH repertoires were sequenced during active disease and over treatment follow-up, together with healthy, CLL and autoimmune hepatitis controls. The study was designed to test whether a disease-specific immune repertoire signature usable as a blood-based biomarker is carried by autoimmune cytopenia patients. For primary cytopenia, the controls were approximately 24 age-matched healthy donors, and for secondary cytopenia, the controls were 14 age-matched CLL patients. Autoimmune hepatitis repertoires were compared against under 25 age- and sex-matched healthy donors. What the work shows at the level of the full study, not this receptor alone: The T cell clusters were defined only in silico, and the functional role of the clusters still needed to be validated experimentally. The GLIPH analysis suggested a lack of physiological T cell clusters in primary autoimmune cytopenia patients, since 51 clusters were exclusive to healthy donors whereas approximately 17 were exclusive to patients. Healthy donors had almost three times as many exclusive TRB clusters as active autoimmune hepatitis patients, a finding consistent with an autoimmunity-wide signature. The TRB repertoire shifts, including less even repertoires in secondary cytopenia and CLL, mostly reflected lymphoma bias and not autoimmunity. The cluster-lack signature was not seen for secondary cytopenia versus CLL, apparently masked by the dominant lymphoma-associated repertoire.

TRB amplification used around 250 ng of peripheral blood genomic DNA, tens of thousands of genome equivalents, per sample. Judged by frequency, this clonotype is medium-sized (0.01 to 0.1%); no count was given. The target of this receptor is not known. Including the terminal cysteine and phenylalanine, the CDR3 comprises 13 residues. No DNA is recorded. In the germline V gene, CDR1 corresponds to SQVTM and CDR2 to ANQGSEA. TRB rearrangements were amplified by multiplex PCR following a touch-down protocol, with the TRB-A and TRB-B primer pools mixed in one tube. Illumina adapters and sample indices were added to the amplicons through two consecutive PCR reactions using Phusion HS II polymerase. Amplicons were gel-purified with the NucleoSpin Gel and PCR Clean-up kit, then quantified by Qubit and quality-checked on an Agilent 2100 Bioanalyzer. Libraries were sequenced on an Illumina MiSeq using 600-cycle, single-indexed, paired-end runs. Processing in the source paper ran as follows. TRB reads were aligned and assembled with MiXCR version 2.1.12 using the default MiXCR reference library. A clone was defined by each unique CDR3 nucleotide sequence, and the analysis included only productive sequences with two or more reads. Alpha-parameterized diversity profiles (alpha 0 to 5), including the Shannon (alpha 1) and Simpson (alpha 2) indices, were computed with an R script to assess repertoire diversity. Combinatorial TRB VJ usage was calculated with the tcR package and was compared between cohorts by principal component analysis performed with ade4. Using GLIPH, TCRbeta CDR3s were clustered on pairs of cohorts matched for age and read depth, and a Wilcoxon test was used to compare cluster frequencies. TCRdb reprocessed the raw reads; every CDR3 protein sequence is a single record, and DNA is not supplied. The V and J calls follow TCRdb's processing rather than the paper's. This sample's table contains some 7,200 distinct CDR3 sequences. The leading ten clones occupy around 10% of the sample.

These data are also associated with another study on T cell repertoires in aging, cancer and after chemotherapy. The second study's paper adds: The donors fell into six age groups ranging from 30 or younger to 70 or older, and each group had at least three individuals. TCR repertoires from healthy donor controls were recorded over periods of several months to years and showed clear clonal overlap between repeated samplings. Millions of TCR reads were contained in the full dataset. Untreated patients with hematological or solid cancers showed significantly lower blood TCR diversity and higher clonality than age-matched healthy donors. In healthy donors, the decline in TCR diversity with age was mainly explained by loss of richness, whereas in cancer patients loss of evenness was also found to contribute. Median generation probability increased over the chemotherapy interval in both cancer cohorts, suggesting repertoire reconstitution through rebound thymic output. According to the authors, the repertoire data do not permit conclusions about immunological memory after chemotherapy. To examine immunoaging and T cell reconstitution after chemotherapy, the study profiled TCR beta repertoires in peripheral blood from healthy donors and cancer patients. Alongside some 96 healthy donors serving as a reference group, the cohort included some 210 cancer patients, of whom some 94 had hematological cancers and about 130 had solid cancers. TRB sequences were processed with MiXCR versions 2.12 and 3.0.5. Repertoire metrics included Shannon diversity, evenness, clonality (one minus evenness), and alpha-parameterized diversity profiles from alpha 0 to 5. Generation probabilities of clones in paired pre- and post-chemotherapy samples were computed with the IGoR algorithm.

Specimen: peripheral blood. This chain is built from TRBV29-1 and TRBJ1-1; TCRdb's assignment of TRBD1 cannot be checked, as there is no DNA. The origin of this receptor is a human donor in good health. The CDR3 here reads CSARDTRGTEAFF.